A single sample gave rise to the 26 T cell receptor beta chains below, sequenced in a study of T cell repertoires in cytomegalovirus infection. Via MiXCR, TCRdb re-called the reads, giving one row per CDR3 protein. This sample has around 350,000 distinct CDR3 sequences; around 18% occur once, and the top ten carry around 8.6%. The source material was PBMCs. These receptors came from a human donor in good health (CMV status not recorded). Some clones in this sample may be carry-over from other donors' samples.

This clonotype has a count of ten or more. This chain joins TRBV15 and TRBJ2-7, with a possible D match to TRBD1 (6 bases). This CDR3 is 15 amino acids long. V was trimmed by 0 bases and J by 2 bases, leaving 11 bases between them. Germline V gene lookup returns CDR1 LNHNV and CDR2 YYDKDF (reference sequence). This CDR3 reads CATSRDSDRTYEQYF. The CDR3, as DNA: TGTGCCACCAGCAGAGATTCGGACAGAACCTACGAGCAGTACTTC.

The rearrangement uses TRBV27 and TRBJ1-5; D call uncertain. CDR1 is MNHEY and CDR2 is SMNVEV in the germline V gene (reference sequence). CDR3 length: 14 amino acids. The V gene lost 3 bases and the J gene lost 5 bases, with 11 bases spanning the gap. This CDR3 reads CASSFSSSDQPQHF. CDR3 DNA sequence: TGTGCCAGCAGTTTCTCGTCAAGCGATCAGCCCCAGCATTTT.

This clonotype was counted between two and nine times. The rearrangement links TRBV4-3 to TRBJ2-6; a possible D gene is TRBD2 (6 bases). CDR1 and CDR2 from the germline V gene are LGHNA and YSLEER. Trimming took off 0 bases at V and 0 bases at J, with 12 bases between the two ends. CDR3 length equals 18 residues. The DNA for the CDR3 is TGCGCCAGCAGCCAAGACCCTAGGAGGGGCTCTGGGGCCAACGTCCTGACTTTC. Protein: CASSQDPRRGSGANVLTF.

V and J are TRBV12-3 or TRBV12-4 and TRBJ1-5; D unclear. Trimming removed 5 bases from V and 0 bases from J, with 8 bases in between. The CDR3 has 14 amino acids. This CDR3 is CASSRTDSNQPQHF. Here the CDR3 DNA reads TGTGCCAGCAGTCGGACGGATAGCAATCAGCCCCAGCATTTT.

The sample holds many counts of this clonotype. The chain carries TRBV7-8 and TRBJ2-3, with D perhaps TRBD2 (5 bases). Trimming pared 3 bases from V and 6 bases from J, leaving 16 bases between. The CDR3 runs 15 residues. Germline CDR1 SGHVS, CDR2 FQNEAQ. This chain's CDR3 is CASSLRLPRGDTQYF. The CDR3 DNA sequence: TGTGCCAGCAGCTTGCGGCTCCCACGAGGGGATACGCAGTATTTT.

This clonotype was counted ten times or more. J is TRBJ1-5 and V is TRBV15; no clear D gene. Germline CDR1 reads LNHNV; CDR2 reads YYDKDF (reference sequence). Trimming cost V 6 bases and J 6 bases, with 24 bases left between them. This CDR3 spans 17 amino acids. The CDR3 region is CATRARDLEWALQPQHF. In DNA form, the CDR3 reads TGTGCCACCAGAGCGAGGGATTTAGAGTGGGCCCTTCAGCCCCAGCATTTT. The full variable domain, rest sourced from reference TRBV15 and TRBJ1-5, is DAMVIQNPRYQVTQFGKPVTLSCSQTLNHNVMYWYQQKSSQAPKLLFHYYDKDFNNEADTPDNFQSRRPNTSFCFLDIRSPGLGDTAMYLCATRARDLEWALQPQHFGDGTRLSIL.

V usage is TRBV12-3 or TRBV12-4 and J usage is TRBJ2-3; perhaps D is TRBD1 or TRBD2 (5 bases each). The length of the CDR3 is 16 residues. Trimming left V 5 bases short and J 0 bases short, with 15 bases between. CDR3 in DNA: TGTGCCAGCAGTCCCCAAGGGACCATAAGCACAGATACGCAGTATTTT. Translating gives CASSPQGTISTDTQYF.

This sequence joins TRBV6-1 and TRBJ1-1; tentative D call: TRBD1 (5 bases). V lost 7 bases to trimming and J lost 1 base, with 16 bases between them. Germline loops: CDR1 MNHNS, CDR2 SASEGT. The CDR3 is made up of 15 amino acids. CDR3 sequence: CASTTRNRRNTEAFF. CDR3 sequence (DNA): TGTGCCAGCACAACCAGGAACAGGAGGAACACTGAAGCTTTCTTT.

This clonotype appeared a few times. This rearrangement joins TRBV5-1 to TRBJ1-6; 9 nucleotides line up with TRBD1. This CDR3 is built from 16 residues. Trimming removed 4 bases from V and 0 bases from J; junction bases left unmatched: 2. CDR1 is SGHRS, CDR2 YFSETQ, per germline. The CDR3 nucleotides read TGCGCCAGCAGCGGACAGGGGTTCTCCTATAATTCACCCCTCCACTTT. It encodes CASSGQGFSYNSPLHF.

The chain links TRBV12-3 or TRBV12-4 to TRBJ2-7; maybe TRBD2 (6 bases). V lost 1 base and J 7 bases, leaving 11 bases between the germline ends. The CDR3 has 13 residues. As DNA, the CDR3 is TGTGCCAGCAGTTTAGGGGGGACTCGGGAGCAGTACTTC. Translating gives CASSLGGTREQYF.

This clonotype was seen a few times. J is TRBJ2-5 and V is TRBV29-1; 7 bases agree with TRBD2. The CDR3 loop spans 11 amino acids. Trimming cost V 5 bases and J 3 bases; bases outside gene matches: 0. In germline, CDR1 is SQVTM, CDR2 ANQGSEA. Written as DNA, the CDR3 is TGCAGCGTTAGCGGGGAAGAGACCCAGTACTTC. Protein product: CSVSGEETQYF.

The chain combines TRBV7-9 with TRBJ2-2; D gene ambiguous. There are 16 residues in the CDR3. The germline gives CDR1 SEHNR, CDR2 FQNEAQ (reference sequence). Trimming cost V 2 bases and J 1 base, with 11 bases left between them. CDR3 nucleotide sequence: TGTGCCAGCAGCTTAAGTCCCCTCCTGAACACCGGGGAGCTGTTTTTT. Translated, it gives CASSLSPLLNTGELFF. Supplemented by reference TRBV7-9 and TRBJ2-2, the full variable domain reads DTGVSQNPRHKITKRGQNVTFRCDPISEHNRLYWYRQTLGQGPEFLTYFQNEAQLEKSRLLSDRFSAERPKGSFSTLEIQRTEQGDSAMYLCASSLSPLLNTGELFFGEGSRLTVL.

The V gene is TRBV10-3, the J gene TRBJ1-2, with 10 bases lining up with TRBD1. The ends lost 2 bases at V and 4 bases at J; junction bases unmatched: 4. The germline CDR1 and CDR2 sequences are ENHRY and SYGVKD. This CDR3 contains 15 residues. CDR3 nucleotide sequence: TGTGCCATCAGTGAGATGGACAGGGGGTTCTATGGCTACACCTTC. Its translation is CAISEMDRGFYGYTF.

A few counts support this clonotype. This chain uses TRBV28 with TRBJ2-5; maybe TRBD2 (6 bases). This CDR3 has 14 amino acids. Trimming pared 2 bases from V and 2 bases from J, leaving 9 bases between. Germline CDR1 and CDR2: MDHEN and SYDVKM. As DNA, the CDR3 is TGTGCCAGCAGTTTACCGGGAGAACAAGAGACCCAGTACTTC. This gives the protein CASSLPGEQETQYF.

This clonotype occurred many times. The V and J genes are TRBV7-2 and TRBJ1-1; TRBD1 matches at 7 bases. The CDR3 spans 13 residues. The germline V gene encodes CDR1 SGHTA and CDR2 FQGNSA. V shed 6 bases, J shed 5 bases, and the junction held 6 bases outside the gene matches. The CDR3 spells CASSDRVVTEAFF. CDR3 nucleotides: TGTGCCAGCAGTGACAGGGTGGTGACTGAAGCTTTCTTT.

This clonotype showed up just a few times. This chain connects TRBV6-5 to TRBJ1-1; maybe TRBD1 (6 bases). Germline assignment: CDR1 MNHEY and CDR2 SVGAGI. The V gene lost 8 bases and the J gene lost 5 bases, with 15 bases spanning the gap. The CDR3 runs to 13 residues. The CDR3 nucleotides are TGTGCCAGCGGCCTAGGCAGGGGAACTGAAGCTTTCTTT. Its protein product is CASGLGRGTEAFF.

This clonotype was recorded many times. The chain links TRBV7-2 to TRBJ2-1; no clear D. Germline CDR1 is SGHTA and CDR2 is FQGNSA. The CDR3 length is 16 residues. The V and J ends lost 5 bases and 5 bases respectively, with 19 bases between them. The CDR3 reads CASSPPGRHDNNEQFF. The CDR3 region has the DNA TGTGCCAGCAGCCCCCCTGGGCGTCACGATAACAATGAGCAGTTCTTC.

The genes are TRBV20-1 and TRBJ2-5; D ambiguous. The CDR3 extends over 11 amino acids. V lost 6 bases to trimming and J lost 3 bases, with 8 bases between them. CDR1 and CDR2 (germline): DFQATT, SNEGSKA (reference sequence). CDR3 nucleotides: TGCAGTGCCCATTGGAAAGAGACCCAGTACTTC. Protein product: CSAHWKETQYF.

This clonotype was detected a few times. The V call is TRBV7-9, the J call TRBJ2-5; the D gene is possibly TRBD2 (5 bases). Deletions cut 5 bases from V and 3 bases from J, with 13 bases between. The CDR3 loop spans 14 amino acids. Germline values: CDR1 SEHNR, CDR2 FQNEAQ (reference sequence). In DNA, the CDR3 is TGTGCCAGCAGCCCACCGGTCGGGGAAGAGACCCAGTACTTC. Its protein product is CASSPPVGEETQYF. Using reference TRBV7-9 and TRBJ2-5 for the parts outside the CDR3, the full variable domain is DTGVSQNPRHKITKRGQNVTFRCDPISEHNRLYWYRQTLGQGPEFLTYFQNEAQLEKSRLLSDRFSAERPKGSFSTLEIQRTEQGDSAMYLCASSPPVGEETQYFGPGTRLLVL.

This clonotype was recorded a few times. CDR3 nucleotide sequence: TGTGCCAGTAGTATTCGGCAGGGTGAAGCTTTCTTT. Protein product: CASSIRQGEAFF. The chain has TRBV19 and TRBJ1-1; TRBD1 is a possible D gene (5 bases). Germline V gene sequence: CDR1 LNHDA, CDR2 SQIVND (reference sequence). The CDR3 runs to 12 residues. V lost 3 bases, J lost 7 bases, and 9 bases lay in between.

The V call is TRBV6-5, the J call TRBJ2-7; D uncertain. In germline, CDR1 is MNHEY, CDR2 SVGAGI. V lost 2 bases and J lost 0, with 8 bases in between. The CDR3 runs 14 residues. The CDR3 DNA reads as TGTGCCAGCAGTTACGGTCAGCGCTCCTACGAGCAGTACTTC. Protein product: CASSYGQRSYEQYF.

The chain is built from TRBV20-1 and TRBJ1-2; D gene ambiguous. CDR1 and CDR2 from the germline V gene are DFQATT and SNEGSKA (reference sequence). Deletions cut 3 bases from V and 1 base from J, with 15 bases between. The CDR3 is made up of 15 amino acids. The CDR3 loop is CSARMNGRDNYGYTF. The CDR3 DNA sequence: TGCAGTGCTAGGATGAATGGGCGAGATAACTATGGCTACACCTTC.

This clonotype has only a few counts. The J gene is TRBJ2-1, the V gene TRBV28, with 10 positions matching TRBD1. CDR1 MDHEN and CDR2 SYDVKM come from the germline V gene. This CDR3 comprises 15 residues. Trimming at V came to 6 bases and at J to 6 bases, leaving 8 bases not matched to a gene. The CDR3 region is CASRLAGQGVNEQFF. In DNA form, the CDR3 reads TGTGCCAGCAGACTTGCCGGACAGGGGGTCAATGAGCAGTTCTTC. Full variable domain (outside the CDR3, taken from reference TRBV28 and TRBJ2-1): DVKVTQSSRYLVKRTGEKVFLECVQDMDHENMFWYRQDPGLGLRLIYFSYDVKMKEKGDIPEGYSVSREKKERFSLILESASTNQTSMYLCASRLAGQGVNEQFFGPGTRLTVL.

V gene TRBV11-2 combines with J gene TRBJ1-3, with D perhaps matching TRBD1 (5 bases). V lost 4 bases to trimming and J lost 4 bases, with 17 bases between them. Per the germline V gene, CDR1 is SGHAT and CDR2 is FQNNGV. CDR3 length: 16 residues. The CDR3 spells CASSSRARDGGNTIYF. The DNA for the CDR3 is TGTGCCAGCAGCTCCCGCGCCCGGGACGGAGGAAACACCATATATTTT.

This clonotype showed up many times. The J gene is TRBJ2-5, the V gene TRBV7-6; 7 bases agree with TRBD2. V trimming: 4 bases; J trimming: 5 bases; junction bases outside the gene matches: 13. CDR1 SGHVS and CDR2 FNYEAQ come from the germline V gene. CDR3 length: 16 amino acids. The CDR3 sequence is CASSSLAAGRGETQYF. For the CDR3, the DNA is TGTGCCAGCAGCTCCTTAGCGGCAGGGCGGGGGGAGACCCAGTACTTC.

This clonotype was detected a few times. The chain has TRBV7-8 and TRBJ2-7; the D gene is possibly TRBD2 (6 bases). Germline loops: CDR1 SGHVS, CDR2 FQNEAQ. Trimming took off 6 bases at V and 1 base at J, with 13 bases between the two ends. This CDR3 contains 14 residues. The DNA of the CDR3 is TGTGCCAGCAGAGTCGGGAGAACTTCCTACGAGCAGTACTTC. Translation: CASRVGRTSYEQYF.